These T cell receptor beta chains were read from a single sample in a study of blood T cells in healthy people across ages. TCRdb re-derived calls from the 5' RACE reads in MiXCR, one entry per CDR3 protein. The data contain some 690,000 distinct CDR3 sequences, about 24% of them singletons. The sequenced sample was blood. These receptors were obtained from a man between 70 and 80 years old in good health. Both conserved end residues are part of each CDR3. Size tells how often a clone was seen (once, few, many) or the class of an expanded clone, and some rows leave it out.

clone_size	v_call	j_call	cdr3_aa
few	TRBV5-1	TRBJ2-2	CASSLVFSDTGELFF
few	TRBV20-1	.	CSARVGVIRYDEQFF
.	TRBV6-2/TRBV6-3	TRBJ2-2	CASLPGLANTGELFF
many	TRBV25-1	TRBJ1-4	CASSEYGTANEKLFF
.	TRBV3-1	TRBJ1-6	CASSQVASPLHF
.	TRBV4-3	TRBJ2-3	CASSRTSATDTQYF
few	TRBV14	TRBJ1-1	CASSQLIGVSEAFF
few	TRBV5-5	TRBJ1-1	CASSLTAGLNTEAFF
few	TRBV12-3/TRBV12-4	TRBJ2-7	CATSRASGRGEQYF
.	TRBV12-3/TRBV12-4	.	CASSFQAGGTEQFF
.	TRBV11-2	TRBJ2-1	CASSPRQGEQFF
few	TRBV19	TRBJ2-1	CASSAGSGRAYLFVNEQFF
.	TRBV6-4	TRBJ1-1	CASKDRAWTEAFF
few	TRBV7-9	TRBJ1-4	CASSSYRDREKLFF
.	TRBV12-3/TRBV12-4	TRBJ2-2	CASSWAGISGELFF
.	TRBV12-3/TRBV12-4	TRBJ2-5	CASSLTQGRETQYF
.	TRBV29-1	TRBJ2-3	CSVLYTDTQYF
.	TRBV4-1	TRBJ2-3	CASSQETITQYF
few	TRBV20-1	TRBJ2-3	CSAPLRWDTQYF
few	TRBV11-2	TRBJ1-5	CASSLTSGSNQPQHF
.	TRBV5-1	TRBJ2-2	CASSLAQHTGELFF
.	TRBV28	TRBJ1-5	CASSPLLGSNQPQHF
.	TRBV9	TRBJ1-2	CASSVDKALSGYGYTF
few	TRBV7-2	TRBJ2-2	CASGGVNTGELFF
many	TRBV5-6	TRBJ2-5	CASSFGVPLQETQYF
.	TRBV12-3/TRBV12-4	TRBJ2-7	CASRYPGDYEQYF
many	TRBV28	TRBJ1-6	CASRRGQGNSPLHF
many	TRBV5-5	TRBJ1-3	CASSSRPDSSGNTIYF
.	TRBV5-1	TRBJ2-3	CASSKGQKEVDTQYF
.	TRBV25-1	TRBJ1-1	CATALNIRENTEAFF
.	TRBV20-1	TRBJ1-1	CSASATGWYTEAFF